The 10 T cell receptor beta chains listed next were all sequenced from one sample in a study of blood T cell repertoires in COVID-19. Libraries were prepared by immunoSEQ multiplex PCR; TCRdb keeps only in-frame clonotypes and omits some of them. The sample yields 120,000 or so clones, about 80% seen once. Source material: peripheral blood. These receptors were taken from a woman older than 75 with acute or convalescent COVID-19.

This clone has a handful of counts. The rearrangement uses TRBV6-5 and TRBJ2-7; 9 nucleotides match TRBD1. Germline CDR1 reads MNHEY; CDR2 reads SVGAGI. The CDR3 contains 15 residues. Germline trimming cut 2 bases from V and 4 bases from J; bases unmatched to any gene: 6. CDR3 nucleotide sequence: TGTGCCAGCAGTTACCAACAGGGGGCGCGGTACGAGCAGTACTTC. Its protein is CASSYQQGARYEQYF.

This clone showed up many times. The DNA for the CDR3 is TGTGCCAGTAGCCGACAGATCCGCGCCGAGCAGTACTTC. This codes for CASSRQIRAEQYF. V is TRBV19 and J is TRBJ2-7; TRBD1 is a possible D gene (5 bases). The length of the CDR3 is 13 residues. V gave up 6 bases and J gave up 6 bases, with 15 bases separating them. Germline CDR1 and CDR2: LNHDA and SQIVND (reference sequence). Supplemented by reference TRBV19 and TRBJ2-7, the full variable domain reads DGGITQSPKYLFRKEGQNVTLSCEQNLNHDAMYWYRQDPGQGLRLIYYSQIVNDFQKGDIAEGYSVSREKKESFPLTVTSAQKNPTAFYLCASSRQIRAEQYFGPGTRLTVT.

The chain has TRBV27 and TRBJ2-1; 13 bases agree with TRBD2. The germline V gene has CDR1 MNHEY and CDR2 SMNVEV (reference sequence). The CDR3 runs 20 residues. V gave up 5 bases and J gave up 0 bases; unmatched junction bases: 13. The CDR3 reads CASSRYPPGLAGSSYNEQFF. The CDR3 DNA reads as TGTGCCAGCAGTCGATACCCCCCGGGACTAGCGGGAAGCTCCTACAATGAGCAGTTCTTC.

This rearrangement joins TRBV6-5 to TRBJ1-6, with D unresolved. CDR1 and CDR2 (germline): MNHEY, SVGAGI. The CDR3 spans 14 residues. V dropped 7 bases and J dropped 7 bases, with 14 bases sitting between them. CDR3 sequence: CASKGGSANSPLHF. DNA of the CDR3: TGTGCCAGCAAAGGCGGGTCAGCCAATTCACCCCTCCACTTT.

For the CDR3, the DNA is TGTGCCAGCAGCTTGGTTGGGGCAGGGGGCTTCTACGAGCAGTACTTC. As protein: CASSLVGAGGFYEQYF. The chain has TRBV5-8 and TRBJ2-7; 8 bases fit TRBD1. The CDR3 is 16 amino acids. CDR1 and CDR2 from the germline V gene are SGHTS and YDEGEE. Losses at the gene ends were 0 bases for V and 3 bases for J; bases not matched to a gene: 8.

The chain couples TRBV23-1 to TRBJ2-7; D is perhaps TRBD1 (6 bases). TRBV23-1 is an open reading frame, and its role is uncertain. V dropped 6 bases and J dropped 5 bases, with 26 bases sitting between them. The CDR3 has 17 residues. DNA of the CDR3: TGCGCCAGCAGAAGGGGGTTCGAGTCCAAAGGGCTCGACGAGCAGTACTTC. This codes for CASRRGFESKGLDEQYF.

The chain joins TRBV12-2 to TRBJ1-5; the table's D gene call, TRBD1, was not cross checked with the DNA. TRBV12-2 is flagged as a pseudogene. This CDR3 is 12 amino acids long. The CDR3 reads CASSQVNQPQHF. CDR3 nucleotide sequence: TGTGCAAGTTCTCAGGTAAATCAGCCCCAGCATTTT.

This clone was seen only once. The rearrangement uses TRBV5-1 and TRBJ1-4; D is ambiguous. Germline CDR1 reads SGHRS; CDR2 reads YFSETQ. V was clipped by 5 bases and J by 10 bases, with 15 bases between them. There are 13 residues in the CDR3. Here the CDR3 reads CASSLETRGKLFF. CDR3 DNA: TGCGCCAGCAGTCTCGAAACCCGGGGAAAACTGTTTTTT.

This clone was observed a single time. J is TRBJ1-5 and V is TRBV19; TRBD1 might be the D (5 bases). The germline gives CDR1 LNHDA, CDR2 SQIVND (reference sequence). V lost 5 bases and J 7 bases, leaving 15 bases between the germline ends. This CDR3 spans 14 amino acids. CDR3 nucleotides: TGTGCCAGTAGTGACAGTGAGGTAAGCCAGCCCCAGCATTTT. Protein product: CASSDSEVSQPQHF. Based on the CDR3 plus reference TRBV19 and TRBJ1-5, the full variable domain is DGGITQSPKYLFRKEGQNVTLSCEQNLNHDAMYWYRQDPGQGLRLIYYSQIVNDFQKGDIAEGYSVSREKKESFPLTVTSAQKNPTAFYLCASSDSEVSQPQHFGDGTRLSIL.

V is TRBV4-1 and J is TRBJ1-6; possibly TRBD1 for D (5 bases). Germline values: CDR1 MGHRA, CDR2 YSYEKL. V shed 1 base and J shed 8 bases, with 15 bases lying between them. CDR3 size: 16 residues. CDR3 protein: CASSQVGGGGDSPLHF. CDR3 nucleotide sequence: TGCGCCAGCAGCCAAGTTGGCGGCGGGGGGGATTCACCCCTCCACTTT.